This passage covers 19 T cell receptor beta chains from one sample sequenced in a study of identical twins. TCRdb called the 5' RACE reads again in MiXCR, with one record for every CDR3 protein. This table has about 470,000 distinct CDR3 sequences, 20% to 25% appearing once. This sample was also put to use in a study of T cells expressing NK-cell markers.

Sequencing was done on a sample of CD4+ T cells sorted from blood. The origin of the receptors is a woman younger than 30 in good health.

This clonotype was found a few times. The rearrangement uses TRBV12-3 or TRBV12-4 and TRBJ2-2, with TRBD1 matching 7 bases. With V trimmed by 5 bases and J by 5 bases, 5 bases remained unmatched. This CDR3 is built from 14 residues. CDR3 sequence reads: CASSLDRATGELFF. The CDR3 region has the DNA TGTGCCAGCAGTCTAGACAGGGCAACCGGGGAGCTGTTTTTT.

The chain has TRBV10-3 and TRBJ2-1; 10 bases line up with TRBD2. The CDR3 has 12 residues. Germline-derived CDR1 and CDR2 are ENHRY and SYGVKD. With 11 bases clipped from V and 8 bases from J, the junction kept 6 bases outside the gene matches. The chain's CDR3 is CASAGGPDEQFF. CDR3 DNA: TGTGCCTCAGCGGGAGGGCCTGATGAGCAGTTCTTC.

V is TRBV15 and J is TRBJ2-1; 8 bases are shared with TRBD1. Germline V gene lookup returns CDR1 LNHNV and CDR2 YYDKDF (reference sequence). The CDR3 spans 13 residues. After removal of 6 bases from V and 10 bases from J, the junction contained 8 bases not matched to a gene. CDR3 sequence: CATSTDRGREQFF. In DNA, the CDR3 is TGTGCCACCAGTACTGACAGGGGCCGGGAGCAGTTCTTC.

This clonotype was observed a few times. The chain uses TRBV20-1 and TRBJ1-1, with unresolved D. The length of the CDR3 is 14 residues. Trimming removed 0 bases from V and 6 bases from J, with 14 bases in between. Per the germline V gene, CDR1 is DFQATT and CDR2 is SNEGSKA (reference sequence). CDR3 in DNA: TGCAGTGCTAGAGATCCGGTGGGCTTATCTGAAGCTTTCTTT. Its translation is CSARDPVGLSEAFF.

This clonotype has at least ten counts. The chain has TRBV5-1 and TRBJ2-1; 10 positions match TRBD2. With 4 bases clipped from V and 5 bases from J, the junction kept 6 bases outside the gene matches. CDR1 and CDR2 from the germline V gene are SGHRS and YFSETQ. The CDR3 contains 15 residues. Here the CDR3 DNA reads TGCGCCAGCAGCCGCGGACTAGCGGTAAACAATGAGCAGTTCTTC. This translates into CASSRGLAVNNEQFF.

This clonotype came up many times. V usage is TRBV5-1 and J usage is TRBJ1-5; TRBD1 agrees at 11 bases. V dropped 4 bases and J dropped 6; count of bases not matched to a gene: 9. The germline V gene encodes CDR1 SGHRS and CDR2 YFSETQ. This CDR3 has 16 residues. The CDR3: CASSPGTGGHLQPQHF. The CDR3 region has the DNA TGCGCCAGCAGCCCGGGGACAGGGGGGCATCTTCAGCCCCAGCATTTT. Complete variable domain (other parts from reference TRBV5-1 and TRBJ1-5): KAGVTQTPRYLIKTRGQQVTLSCSPISGHRSVSWYQQTPGQGLQFLFEYFSETQRNKGNFPGRFSGRQFSNSRSEMNVSTLELGDSALYLCASSPGTGGHLQPQHFGDGTRLSIL.

This clonotype was observed a handful of times. The V gene is TRBV20-1, the J gene TRBJ2-7; D is perhaps TRBD2 (5 bases). Germline CDR1 reads DFQATT; CDR2 reads SNEGSKA (reference sequence). CDR3 length equals 13 residues. Trimming removed 5 bases at V and 6 bases at J, with 17 bases between. The CDR3 coding sequence is TGCAGTGCTCAAGGACTGGGCACCACCGAGCAGTACTTC. Translating gives CSAQGLGTTEQYF.

The rearrangement joins TRBV6-4 to TRBJ2-3, with 10 bases aligning to TRBD1. V lost 6 bases, J lost 4 bases, and 4 bases stayed unmatched. The CDR3 length is 14 residues. Per the germline V gene, CDR1 is MRHNA and CDR2 is SNTAGT. The CDR3 DNA follows: TGTGCCAGCAGGAGGGACAGGGGCGCAGATACGCAGTATTTT. It yields the protein CASRRDRGADTQYF.

This chain connects TRBV27 to TRBJ2-1; possible D gene TRBD1, 7 bases. V gave up 4 bases and J gave up 3 bases, with 13 bases separating them. Germline V lookup: CDR1 MNHEY, CDR2 SMNVEV (reference sequence). The CDR3 length is 15 residues. CDR3 loop: CASSYRQGGYNEQFF. The CDR3 DNA reads TGTGCCAGCAGTTACCGACAGGGAGGCTACAATGAGCAGTTCTTC.

The chain recombines TRBV19 with TRBJ1-3; 7 bases align to TRBD1. The CDR3 has 14 amino acids. V trimming: 6 bases; J trimming: 4 bases; junction bases outside the gene matches: 6. Germline V gives CDR1 LNHDA, CDR2 SQIVND (reference sequence). CDR3 loop: CASSTGAAGNTIYF. DNA of the CDR3: TGTGCCAGTAGCACAGGGGCGGCCGGAAACACCATATATTTT.

This clonotype was seen a handful of times. The CDR3 sequence is CASSVLEGSYNEQFF. CDR3 DNA: TGTGCCAGCAGCGTATTAGAGGGCTCCTACAATGAGCAGTTCTTC. The chain uses TRBV9 and TRBJ2-1; a weak D match, TRBD2 (5 bases). Germline CDR1 reads SGDLS; CDR2 reads YYNGEE. V lost 1 base and J lost 0, with 8 bases in between. The CDR3 has 15 residues.

The chain employs TRBV28 and TRBJ1-1, with D unresolved. The ends were cut back, 4 bases at V and 2 bases at J, with 11 bases in the middle. CDR3 length equals 14 residues. Germline values: CDR1 MDHEN, CDR2 SYDVKM. The CDR3 DNA reads TGTGCCAGCAGTTCGGCCCGCGGTAACACTGAAGCTTTCTTT. Amino acids: CASSSARGNTEAFF.

V is TRBV3-1 and J is TRBJ2-7; D possibly uses TRBD1 or TRBD2 (6 bases each). The germline V gene has CDR1 LGHDT and CDR2 YNNKEL (reference sequence). The CDR3 runs 14 residues. The V gene lost 0 bases and the J gene lost 7 bases, with 13 bases spanning the gap. In DNA form, the CDR3 reads TGTGCCAGCAGCCAAGATCTTACAGGGAGGGAGCAGTACTTC. Protein: CASSQDLTGREQYF.

This chain uses TRBV9 with TRBJ2-2; maybe TRBD1 (6 bases). V lost 0 bases, J lost 4 bases, and 10 bases lay in between. Germline CDR1 SGDLS, CDR2 YYNGEE. The CDR3 is made up of 15 amino acids. This chain's CDR3 is CASSVEGHPTGELFF. For the CDR3, the DNA is TGTGCCAGCAGCGTAGAGGGACACCCCACCGGGGAGCTGTTTTTT.

This sequence joins TRBV5-6 and TRBJ2-7; TRBD1 or TRBD2 may be the D gene (5 bases each). Trimming took off 6 bases at V and 1 base at J, with 17 bases between the two ends. The CDR3 covers 15 residues. The germline CDR1 and CDR2 sequences are SGHDT and YYEEEE. This chain's CDR3 is CASTTVGATSYEQYF. The CDR3 coding sequence is TGTGCCAGCACCACTGTCGGGGCTACGTCCTACGAGCAGTACTTC.

This clonotype was seen more than once but under ten times. The chain recombines TRBV5-5 with TRBJ2-7; unclear D gene. The CDR3 is 14 amino acids. V was shortened by 0 bases and J by 0 bases, with 7 bases between the two germline ends. Germline values: CDR1 SGHKS, CDR2 YYEKEE (reference sequence). DNA of the CDR3: TGTGCCAGCAGCTTGGCGGCCTTCTCCTACGAGCAGTACTTC. Translated: CASSLAAFSYEQYF.

The chain employs TRBV11-2 and TRBJ1-1; no clear D. The germline gives CDR1 SGHAT, CDR2 FQNNGV. V lost 2 bases to trimming and J lost 8 bases, with 12 bases between them. The CDR3 is 13 residues long. CDR3 in amino acids: CASSLLVPEEAFF. The CDR3 bases are TGTGCCAGCAGCTTACTGGTGCCTGAAGAAGCTTTCTTT.

J is TRBJ2-4 and V is TRBV12-3 or TRBV12-4; 9 bases line up with TRBD1. This CDR3 has 15 residues. V was clipped by 5 bases and J by 1 base; unmatched bases: 3. This CDR3 reads CASSRQGVAKNIQYF. The CDR3 DNA follows: TGTGCCAGCAGTCGACAGGGGGTGGCCAAAAACATTCAGTACTTC.

The V call is TRBV30, the J call TRBJ2-5, with TRBD1 identical over 7 bases. This CDR3 comprises 14 residues. The germline CDR1 and CDR2 sequences are GTSNPN and SVGIG (reference sequence). The ends lost 1 base at V and 1 base at J; junction bases unmatched: 3. This chain's CDR3 is CAWSAGTVQETQYF. The CDR3 region has the DNA TGTGCCTGGAGTGCCGGGACAGTCCAAGAGACCCAGTACTTC.